The 23 T cell receptor beta chains reported below all come from one sample, sequenced in a study of neurological immune-mediated disorders. TCRdb ran MiXCR on the 5' RACE reads and lists one entry per CDR3 protein. Among about 33,000 distinct CDR3 sequences listed, approximately 1.5% were seen once. The material sequenced was PBMCs. These receptors were obtained from a woman aged 25 to 39 with multiple sclerosis.

This clonotype was found many times. The V call is TRBV10-3, the J call TRBJ2-3; the match to TRBD2 covers 10 bases. CDR3 size: 18 residues. V lost 3 bases to trimming and J lost 2 bases; unmatched junction nucleotides: 11. Germline V gene sequence: CDR1 ENHRY, CDR2 SYGVKD. The CDR3: CAISERAGGVDYTDTQYF. CDR3 DNA sequence: TGTGCCATCAGTGAACGAGCGGGGGGGGTCGATTACACAGATACGCAGTATTTT.

At least ten counts were recorded for this clonotype. The gene calls are TRBV20-1 and TRBJ2-3; no clear D. CDR3 length equals 13 residues. CDR1 and CDR2 (germline): DFQATT, SNEGSKA (reference sequence). V lost 4 bases and J 0 bases, leaving 8 bases between the germline ends. In DNA, the CDR3 is TGCAGTGCTATACGGTCTAGCACAGATACGCAGTATTTT. It translates to CSAIRSSTDTQYF.

This clonotype turned up a few times. Being one base from a much bigger clone, this may be a read error. Because the CDR3 is missing its conserved closing phenylalanine or tryptophan, this is likely a read error. This chain uses TRBV7-9 with TRBJ2-5, with D unclear. This CDR3 comprises 11 residues. The germline V gene has CDR1 SEHNR and CDR2 FQNEAQ (reference sequence). With 3 bases removed from V and 4 bases from J, the gap between germline ends came to 3 bases. The CDR3 here is CASSFGETQYC. The CDR3 DNA follows: TGTGCCAGCAGCTTTGGAGAGACCCAGTACTGC.

This clonotype was detected ten times or more. The chain has TRBV5-1 and TRBJ2-2, with 7 bases lining up with TRBD1. The length of the CDR3 is 14 residues. The ends lost 4 bases at V and 4 bases at J; junction bases unmatched: 4. CDR1 and CDR2 (germline): SGHRS, YFSETQ. The CDR3 DNA is TGCGCCAGCAGCGAAGACAGGGCCACCGGGGAGCTGTTTTTT. Protein sequence: CASSEDRATGELFF.

This clonotype was observed at least ten times. V usage is TRBV11-2 and J usage is TRBJ2-1; D call uncertain. CDR1 is SGHAT and CDR2 is FQNNGV in the germline V gene. V was cut by 4 bases and J by 1 base, with 14 bases left in between. The CDR3 runs to 16 residues. This chain's CDR3 is CASSSRVSHSYNEQFF. The CDR3 DNA sequence: TGTGCCAGCAGCTCAAGGGTCAGCCATTCCTACAATGAGCAGTTCTTC.

This clonotype was counted many times. This sequence joins TRBV6-2 or TRBV6-3 and TRBJ2-7; D is possibly TRBD1 (6 bases). Germline V gene data show CDR1 as MNHEY and CDR2 as SVGEGT. V lost 0 bases to trimming and J lost 1 base, with 10 bases between them. The CDR3 is 15 residues long. For the CDR3, the DNA is TGTGCCAGCAGTTACTCGTCCGGACAGTCCTACGAGCAGTACTTC. As protein: CASSYSSGQSYEQYF.

This clonotype was recorded at least ten times. This sequence joins TRBV10-3 and TRBJ1-1; D is possibly TRBD1 (5 bases). The CDR3 covers 15 residues. The germline V and J ends were trimmed by 2 bases and 3 bases, with 13 bases remaining between them. Germline V gene data show CDR1 as ENHRY and CDR2 as SYGVKD. The CDR3 spells CAISENPGTYTEAFF. CDR3 nucleotide sequence: TGTGCCATCAGTGAGAACCCAGGGACTTACACTGAAGCTTTCTTT.

This clonotype appeared many times. V and J are TRBV7-2 and TRBJ2-7, with 8 bases lining up with TRBD1. J lost 3 bases, V lost 5 bases, and 3 bases had no gene match. CDR3 size: 13 residues. In germline, CDR1 is SGHTA, CDR2 FQGNSA. CDR3 loop: CASSQQGVYEQYF. The CDR3 nucleotides read TGTGCCAGCAGCCAACAGGGGGTCTACGAGCAGTACTTC.

This clonotype was seen at least ten times. This chain joins TRBV11-2 and TRBJ2-5; TRBD1 matches 9 bases. Trimming took 5 bases from V and 3 from J; bases not matched to a gene: 7. The germline CDR1 and CDR2 sequences are SGHAT and FQNNGV. The CDR3 totals 15 residues. The CDR3 is CASSVGDRVKETQYF. As DNA, the CDR3 is TGTGCCAGCAGCGTAGGGGACAGGGTAAAAGAGACCCAGTACTTC.

This clonotype was found many times. The chain joins TRBV9 to TRBJ1-2, with D tentatively TRBD1 (5 bases). Germline V lookup: CDR1 SGDLS, CDR2 YYNGEE. This CDR3 contains 12 residues. V dropped 0 bases and J dropped 8 bases, with 8 bases sitting between them. CDR3 nucleotides: TGTGCCAGCAGCGTAGGAGGGGAAGGCTACACCTTC. It translates to CASSVGGEGYTF.

In this sample, this clonotype turned up many times. The chain combines TRBV6-5 with TRBJ1-2; 10 bases match TRBD1. The V gene's germline CDR1 is MNHEY and CDR2 SVGAGI. The J segment lost 14 bases and the V segment lost 0 bases, leaving 6 bases of the junction unmatched. The CDR3 consists of 13 residues. CDR3 region: CASSYSRTGGGTF. The CDR3 coding sequence is TGTGCCAGCAGTTACTCCCGGACAGGGGGGGGGACCTTC.

In this sample, this clonotype turned up many times. V usage is TRBV4-1 and J usage is TRBJ2-3; no clear D gene. Germline values: CDR1 MGHRA, CDR2 YSYEKL. The CDR3 loop spans 15 amino acids. Trimming left V 1 base short and J 5 bases short, with 13 bases between. The CDR3: CASSQVVQLRDTQYF. Written as DNA, the CDR3 is TGCGCCAGCAGCCAAGTCGTACAGCTTCGAGATACGCAGTATTTT.

In this sample, this clonotype turned up many times. This chain uses TRBV5-1 with TRBJ1-4, with D perhaps TRBD1 (6 bases). Per germline, CDR1 SGHRS and CDR2 YFSETQ. The CDR3 is 14 residues long. V was pared by 5 bases and J by 3 bases, with 11 bases between. CDR3 bases: TGCGCCAGCAGTAAACAGGGTTCTAATGAAAAACTGTTTTTT. Translated, it gives CASSKQGSNEKLFF. Full variable domain (outside the CDR3, taken from reference TRBV5-1 and TRBJ1-4): KAGVTQTPRYLIKTRGQQVTLSCSPISGHRSVSWYQQTPGQGLQFLFEYFSETQRNKGNFPGRFSGRQFSNSRSEMNVSTLELGDSALYLCASSKQGSNEKLFFGSGTQLSVL.

This clonotype was found many times. V and J are TRBV10-3 and TRBJ2-1, with D perhaps matching TRBD1 (5 bases). Trimming stripped 4 bases from V and 4 bases from J, with 11 bases between. The CDR3 sequence is 14 residues long. Germline CDR1 reads ENHRY; CDR2 reads SYGVKD. The CDR3 loop is CAISVPGSYNEQFF. For the CDR3, the DNA is TGTGCCATCAGTGTGCCAGGGTCATACAATGAGCAGTTCTTC.

This clonotype was recorded many times. The chain joins TRBV25-1 to TRBJ2-7; D unresolved. The CDR3 extends over 14 amino acids. CDR1 MGHDK and CDR2 SYGVNS come from the germline V gene. Trimming took off 4 bases at V and 5 bases at J, with 15 bases between the two ends. The CDR3 region is CASSGSKVRNEQYF. The CDR3 DNA is TGTGCCAGCAGTGGGTCAAAGGTCCGGAACGAGCAGTACTTC.

This clonotype was detected only a few times. A much larger clone lies a single base off, so this may be a read error. This chain links TRBV7-9 with TRBJ1-5, with TRBD1 identical over 8 bases. The CDR3 totals 14 residues. Germline V lookup: CDR1 SEHNR, CDR2 FQNEAQ (reference sequence). The CDR3 region is CASSSPGTGQHQHF. The CDR3 region has the DNA TGTGCCAGCAGCTCCCCCGGGACAGGTCAGCACCAGCATTTT.

In this sample, this clonotype turned up many times. This sequence joins TRBV7-8 and TRBJ2-5; 9 bases map to TRBD1. With V trimmed by 1 base and J by 4 bases, 7 bases remained unmatched. The CDR3 totals 16 residues. Germline V CDR1 and CDR2: SGHVS, FQNEAQ. The CDR3 sequence: CASSLVGTGQGETQYF. CDR3 nucleotide sequence: TGTGCCAGCAGCTTAGTCGGGACAGGGCAGGGAGAGACCCAGTACTTC.

This clonotype showed up many times. The chain has TRBV5-1 and TRBJ2-5, with D possibly called TRBD1 or TRBD2 (5 bases each). Trimming stripped 1 base from V and 7 bases from J, with 14 bases between. There are 14 residues in the CDR3. Germline loops: CDR1 SGHRS, CDR2 YFSETQ. Here the CDR3 DNA reads TGCGCCAGCAGCTTGAAGGGACCAGCTGGGACCCAGTACTTC. Translation: CASSLKGPAGTQYF. The full variable domain, with the rest looked up from reference TRBV5-1 and TRBJ2-5, is KAGVTQTPRYLIKTRGQQVTLSCSPISGHRSVSWYQQTPGQGLQFLFEYFSETQRNKGNFPGRFSGRQFSNSRSEMNVSTLELGDSALYLCASSLKGPAGTQYFGPGTRLLVL.

This clonotype was recorded at least ten times. The chain is built from TRBV9 and TRBJ2-5, with 12 bases that match TRBD2. The ends lost 1 base at V and 1 base at J; junction bases unmatched: 2. Germline V gene sequence: CDR1 SGDLS, CDR2 YYNGEE. The CDR3 has 16 residues. The CDR3 is CASSVTSGGLQETQYF. In DNA form, the CDR3 reads TGTGCCAGCAGCGTAACTAGCGGGGGGCTCCAAGAGACCCAGTACTTC.

This clonotype was detected only a few times. The V gene is TRBV20-1, the J gene TRBJ1-2; D gene uncertain. Germline V gene data show CDR1 as DFQATT and CDR2 as SNEGSKA (reference sequence). Trimming stripped 5 bases from V and 3 bases from J, with 7 bases between. This CDR3 has 11 residues. The CDR3 DNA reads as TGCAGTGCTGTTGAATACTATGGCTACACCTTC. Encoded protein: CSAVEYYGYTF.

In its sample, this clonotype was seen many times. The V call is TRBV7-2, the J call TRBJ2-1, with 13 bases identical to TRBD2. The CDR3 extends over 16 amino acids. CDR1 and CDR2 from the germline V gene are SGHTA and FQGNSA. Trimming at V came to 4 bases and at J to 5 bases, leaving 5 bases not matched to a gene. The CDR3 region has the DNA TGTGCCAGCAGCTGGACTAGCGGGGGTCGGCACAATGAGCAGTTCTTC. Translating it yields CASSWTSGGRHNEQFF.

This clonotype came up many times. The chain links TRBV7-9 to TRBJ1-1; D gene ambiguous. Trimming shortened V by 1 base and J by 0 bases, and 6 bases separated the two germline ends. The V gene's germline CDR1 is SEHNR and CDR2 FQNEAQ (reference sequence). The CDR3 sequence is 14 residues long. CDR3 region: CASSLGTVNTEAFF. The CDR3 DNA follows: TGTGCCAGCAGCTTAGGGACGGTGAACACTGAAGCTTTCTTT.

The chain has TRBV12-5 and TRBJ1-1; 7 nucleotides agree with TRBD1. CDR1 LGHNT and CDR2 FRNRAP come from the germline V gene. The CDR3 spans 12 residues. The junction had 6 bases not matched to a gene; V was cut back by 6 bases and J by 8 bases. CDR3 loop: CASGLSTGEAFF. As DNA, the CDR3 is TGTGCTAGTGGACTTTCGACAGGGGAAGCTTTCTTT.